The 11 T cell receptor beta chains below all came from one sample that was sequenced in a study of control samples from healthy donors and cancer patients. Sequencing used immunoSEQ multiplex PCR; TCRdb keeps in-frame clones, though not all of them. The sample consists of around 7,400 clones, more than 70% of them appearing once. Sequencing was carried out using PBMCs. All receptors derive from a man in his 70s with lung cancer.

Notes on this clone: A junction end diverges from the germline sequence, so it may reflect a read error. This sequence joins TRBV20-1 and TRBJ2-1; D unclear. The CDR3 has 11 residues. Germline CDR1 reads DFQATT; CDR2 reads SNEGSKA (reference sequence). The CDR3 is CSAGSNNEQFF. CDR3 DNA: TGCAGTGCCGGCTCCAACAATGAGCAGTTCTTC.

The V and J genes are TRBV15 and TRBJ1-5, with 10 bases matching TRBD1. Germline CDR1 LNHNV, CDR2 YYDKDF (reference sequence). V was pared by 0 bases and J by 6 bases, with 11 bases of the junction left unmatched. The CDR3 is 18 amino acids. The CDR3 region has the DNA TGTGCCACCAGCAGAGATAGTGGAACCGGGACAGGGGTTCAGCCCCAGCATTTT. Its protein product is CATSRDSGTGTGVQPQHF.

The gene calls are TRBV14 and TRBJ1-2; D is possibly TRBD1 (6 bases). Trimming removed 2 bases from V and 7 bases from J, with 14 bases in between. The CDR3 is 14 amino acids. Germline loops: CDR1 SGHDN, CDR2 FVKESK. Here the CDR3 DNA reads TGTGCCAGCAGCCAAAACACAGGGCTAGGTGGCTACACCTTC. Translation gives CASSQNTGLGGYTF.

The chain is built from TRBV18 and TRBJ1-1; the D gene is possibly TRBD1 (6 bases). This CDR3 is built from 12 residues. Trimming took 3 bases from V and 7 from J, leaving 9 bases between them. From germline, CDR1 is KGHSH and CDR2 LQKENI. CDR3 nucleotides: TGTGCCAGCTCACCGGACAGAGATGAAGCTTTCTTT. Its translation is CASSPDRDEAFF.

This clone was counted once. This rearrangement joins TRBV4-3 to TRBJ2-3; 10 bases agree with TRBD2. The junction had 5 bases not matched to a gene; V was cut back by 1 base and J by 4 bases. This CDR3 is built from 16 residues. CDR1 is LGHNA and CDR2 is YSLEER in the germline V gene. The CDR3 DNA sequence: TGCGCCAGCAGCCAAGGAGCGGGAGGGCCCCCAGATACGCAGTATTTT. Encoded protein: CASSQGAGGPPDTQYF.

The genes are TRBV5-1 and TRBJ2-7; 7 nucleotides agree with TRBD2. The CDR3 extends over 16 amino acids. The ends lost 6 bases at V and 2 bases at J; junction bases unmatched: 14. In germline, CDR1 is SGHRS, CDR2 YFSETQ. This chain's CDR3 is CASTMEGGSPPYEQYF. CDR3 bases: TGCGCCAGCACCATGGAGGGCGGGAGCCCCCCCTACGAGCAGTACTTC.

V usage is TRBV20-1 and J usage is TRBJ2-7; D not resolved. The CDR3 consists of 15 residues. Per germline, CDR1 DFQATT and CDR2 SNEGSKA (reference sequence). The V gene lost 3 bases and the J gene lost 4 bases, with 19 bases spanning the gap. Written as DNA, the CDR3 is TGCAGTGCTAGTGTAAGCCCCGCAATGGGATACGAGCAGTACTTC. This gives the protein CSASVSPAMGYEQYF.

The chain employs TRBV7-6 and TRBJ2-2; 8 positions agree with TRBD2. Germline V gene lookup returns CDR1 SGHVS and CDR2 FNYEAQ. The trim removed 5 bases at V and 6 bases at J, leaving 8 bases unmatched. This CDR3 comprises 15 residues. The CDR3 bases are TGTGCCAGCAGCCAGCAGAGCGGGAGTGCCGGGGAGCTGTTTTTT. This translates into CASSQQSGSAGELFF.

This chain joins TRBV2 and TRBJ1-2, with a tentative D call TRBD1 (6 bases). V lost 6 bases and J 6 bases, leaving 8 bases between the germline ends. The CDR3 covers 11 residues. In germline, CDR1 is SNHLY, CDR2 FYNNEI. CDR3 nucleotides: TGTGCCAGCAGGGGGGCGGATGGCTACACCTTC. Encoded protein: CASRGADGYTF.

The rearrangement uses TRBV9 and TRBJ2-1; 11 nucleotides agree with TRBD2. Unmatched junction bases numbered 7, after V lost 4 bases and J lost 4 bases. This CDR3 has 16 residues. CDR1 SGDLS and CDR2 YYNGEE come from the germline V gene. In DNA, the CDR3 is TGTGCCAGCAGCCCTCCCGGGACTAGCGGTTACAATGAGCAGTTCTTC. Translation gives CASSPPGTSGYNEQFF.

The chain carries TRBV11-2 and TRBJ2-2; D unclear. Trimming took off 5 bases at V and 1 base at J, with 11 bases between the two ends. CDR1 is SGHAT and CDR2 is FQNNGV in the germline V gene. The CDR3 is 15 amino acids. Here the CDR3 reads CASSLGPGNTGELFF. CDR3 bases: TGTGCCAGCAGCCTCGGGCCGGGGAACACCGGGGAGCTGTTTTTT.